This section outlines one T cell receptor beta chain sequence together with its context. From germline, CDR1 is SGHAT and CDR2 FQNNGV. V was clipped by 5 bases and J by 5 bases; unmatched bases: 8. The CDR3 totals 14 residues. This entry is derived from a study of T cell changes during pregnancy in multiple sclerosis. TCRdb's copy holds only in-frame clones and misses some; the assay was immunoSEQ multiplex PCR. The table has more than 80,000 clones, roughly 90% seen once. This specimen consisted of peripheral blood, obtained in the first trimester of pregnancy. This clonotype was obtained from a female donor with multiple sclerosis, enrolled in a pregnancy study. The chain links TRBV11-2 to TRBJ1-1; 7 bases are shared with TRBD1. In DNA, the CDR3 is TGTGCCAGCAGCCCCCTACAGGGGCGAACTGAAGCTTTCTTT. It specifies CASSPLQGRTEAFF.